Below are 2 T cell receptor beta chains sequenced from a single sample in a study of OX40 agonist ivuxolimab in advanced cancers. Clones were read by immunoSEQ multiplex PCR, and TCRdb kept only the in-frame ones, dropping some. The sample records some 21,000 clones, about 80% being singletons. Here the sequenced sample was CD4+ or CD8+ T cells sorted from blood, taken in a trial of the OX40 agonist ivuxolimab. These receptors came from an adult with an advanced solid tumor such as melanoma, head and neck, liver or kidney cancer.

The CDR3, as DNA: TGTGCCAGCAGGGAGGGACAGGAAACAATCCAAGAGACCCAGTACTTC. Encoded protein: CASREGQETIQETQYF. The chain joins TRBV5-6 to TRBJ2-5; 8 bases align to TRBD1. This CDR3 has 16 amino acids. Germline CDR1 and CDR2: SGHDT and YYEEEE. J gave up 1 base and V 5 bases, and 10 bases lay outside the gene matches.

The chain carries TRBV4-2 and TRBJ2-7; 9 bases align to TRBD1. V lost 3 bases and J lost 1; bases outside the gene matches: 10. The CDR3 runs to 17 residues. Per the germline V gene, CDR1 is LGHNA and CDR2 is YNFKEQ. This CDR3 is CASSHNSGTGRSYEQYF. The CDR3, as DNA: TGTGCCAGCAGCCATAATTCCGGGACAGGGCGATCCTACGAGCAGTACTTC.